The entry below gives a single TCR beta chain sequence along with its context. Its specificity is not known. This record comes from a study of T-cell memory formation after mild COVID-19. Study overall: Largely donor-specific TCR clusters were found.

Findings and limits, study-wide: The second-wave clones peaking on day 37 were not confirmed as SARS-CoV-2-specific. Cross-reactive memory appears to have joined, as suggested by some responding clones showing up in pre-infection memory. Later expanders leaned CD4+, whereas clones that contracted between day 15 and 85 were balanced CD4/CD8.

TCRdb re-called the 5' RACE reads with MiXCR, one entry per CDR3 protein. The sample yields 150,000 to 200,000 distinct CDR3 sequences, less than 20% seen once. V lost 2 bases and J 7 bases, leaving 14 bases between the germline ends. CDR1 is SQVTM and CDR2 is ANQGSEA in the germline V gene. This CDR3 is built from 13 residues. The TCR was taken from a man in his late teens or twenties who had mild COVID-19 (a few samples of this study predate the infection). Cell type and time point are not known. The specimen was PBMCs or a T cell subset sorted from them (not recorded which). V gene TRBV29-1 combines with J gene TRBJ2-5; perhaps TRBD2 as D (6 bases). The DNA of the CDR3 is TGCAGCGTTGAATTGACGACCGGGAGGACCCAGTACTTC. This translates into CSVELTTGRTQYF. Full variable domain (missing parts from reference TRBV29-1 and TRBJ2-5): SAVISQKPSRDICQRGTSLTIQCQVDSQVTMMFWYRQQPGQSLTLIATANQGSEATYESGFVIDKFPISRPNLTFSTLTVSNMSPEDSSIYLCSVELTTGRTQYFGPGTRLLVL.